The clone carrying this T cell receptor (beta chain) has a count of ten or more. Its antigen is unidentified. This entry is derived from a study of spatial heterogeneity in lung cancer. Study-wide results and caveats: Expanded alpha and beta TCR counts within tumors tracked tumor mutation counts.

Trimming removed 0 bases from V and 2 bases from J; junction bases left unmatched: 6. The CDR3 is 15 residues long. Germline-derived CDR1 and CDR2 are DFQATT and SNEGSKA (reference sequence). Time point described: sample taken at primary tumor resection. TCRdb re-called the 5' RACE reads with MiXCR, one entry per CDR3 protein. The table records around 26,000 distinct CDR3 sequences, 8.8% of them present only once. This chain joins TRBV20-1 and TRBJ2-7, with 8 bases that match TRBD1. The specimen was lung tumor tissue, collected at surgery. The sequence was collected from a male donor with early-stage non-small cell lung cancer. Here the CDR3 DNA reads TGCAGTGCTAGAGAAGGGATGGACAGGGCCTACGAGCAGTACTTC. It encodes CSAREGMDRAYEQYF.